The 28 T cell receptor beta chains below were found in one sample sequenced in a study of cytomegalovirus exposure and HLA in healthy donors. The PCR was carried out with 60 Vbeta primers and 13 Jbeta primers. Measured with immunoSEQ multiplex PCR; TCRdb has only the in-frame clones, and not every one. In the table there are some 120,000 clones, approximately 80% of which are singletons. The sequenced material came from PBMCs. The receptor source for this set is a man aged 18 to 35 in good health and CMV-seronegative.

CDR3 in DNA: TGTGCCCACTCGGGGTCGAACACCGGGGAGCTGTTTTTT. This gives the protein CAHSGSNTGELFF. The rearrangement uses TRBV28 and TRBJ2-2; D possibly corresponds to TRBD2 (5 bases). Deletions cut 11 bases from V and 0 bases from J, with 10 bases between. The CDR3 is 13 residues long. From germline, CDR1 is MDHEN and CDR2 SYDVKM.

The rearrangement uses TRBV28 and TRBJ2-1, with D perhaps matching TRBD2 (6 bases). V was trimmed by 7 bases and J by 7 bases, leaving 11 bases between them. This CDR3 is 12 amino acids long. Germline V gene sequence: CDR1 MDHEN, CDR2 SYDVKM. The CDR3 reads CASTTGGNEQFF. In nucleotides, the CDR3 is TGTGCCAGCACCACTGGGGGGAATGAGCAGTTCTTC.

In this sample, this clone turned up a few times. J is TRBJ1-2 and V is TRBV5-5, with TRBD1 identical over 7 bases. V gave up 4 bases and J gave up 6 bases; unmatched junction bases: 9. CDR1 and CDR2 from the germline V gene are SGHKS and YYEKEE (reference sequence). The CDR3 is made up of 14 amino acids. DNA of the CDR3: TGTGCCAGCAGCCCAGGGGGAAGCTGGGATGGCTACACCTTC. This encodes CASSPGGSWDGYTF. Using reference TRBV5-5 and TRBJ1-2 for the parts outside the CDR3, the full variable domain is DAGVTQSPTHLIKTRGQQVTLRCSPISGHKSVSWYQQVLGQGPQFIFQYYEKEERGRGNFPDRFSARQFPNYSSELNVNALLLGDSALYLCASSPGGSWDGYTFGSGTRLTVV.

By share, this clone counts as medium-sized (0.01 to 0.1%). The chain links TRBV29-1 to TRBJ1-1; D may be TRBD1 (6 bases). CDR1 is SQVTM and CDR2 is ANQGSEA in the germline V gene. Trimming shortened V by 3 bases and J by 4 bases, and 12 bases separated the two germline ends. The CDR3 is 13 residues long. CDR3 region: CSVEERGGTEAFF. In DNA form, the CDR3 reads TGCAGCGTTGAGGAGAGGGGGGGCACTGAAGCTTTCTTT.

V and J are TRBV7-3 and TRBJ2-1; D perhaps matches TRBD2 (7 bases). The CDR3 has 16 residues. Trimming stripped 5 bases from V and 5 bases from J, with 19 bases between. Germline loops: CDR1 SGHTA, CDR2 FQGTGA. The CDR3: CASSHSWGEGDNEQFF. The CDR3 DNA reads as TGTGCCAGCAGCCATTCTTGGGGGGAGGGGGACAATGAGCAGTTCTTC.

The rearrangement links TRBV4-1 to TRBJ2-5; TRBD2 is a possible D gene (5 bases). V lost 0 bases, J lost 2 bases, and 7 bases lay in between. From germline, CDR1 is MGHRA and CDR2 YSYEKL. The CDR3 covers 14 residues. This chain's CDR3 is CASSQEDSQETQYF. DNA for the CDR3: TGCGCCAGCAGCCAAGAGGACTCTCAAGAGACCCAGTACTTC.

The CDR3 nucleotides read TGTGCCAGCAGCACCCATAGCGGGACTAGCACAGATACGCAGTATTTT. Its translation: CASSTHSGTSTDTQYF. The J gene is TRBJ2-3, the V gene TRBV7-2; 8 bases are shared with TRBD2. The CDR3 has 16 residues. V lost 5 bases to trimming and J lost 0 bases; unmatched junction nucleotides: 7. Germline assignment: CDR1 SGHTA and CDR2 FQGNSA.

This clone has more than one count but fewer than ten. The chain couples TRBV7-9 to TRBJ2-7, with 7 bases that match TRBD2. The CDR3 spans 14 residues. The ends lost 6 bases at V and 4 bases at J; junction bases unmatched: 9. Germline loops: CDR1 SEHNR, CDR2 FQNEAQ (reference sequence). The CDR3, as DNA: TGTGCCAGCAGTTTTGGCGGGAGTAGGTACGAGCAGTACGTC. Translated: CASSFGGSRYEQYV.

This clone was found a few times. The rearrangement joins TRBV10-3 to TRBJ2-5; 7 bases align to TRBD1. V shed 6 bases, J shed 2 bases, and the junction held 15 bases outside the gene matches. Germline CDR1 and CDR2: ENHRY and SYGVKD. CDR3 length: 17 residues. CDR3 bases: TGTGCCATCAGAGCTACTCAATTTGGGACAGATCAAGAGACCCAGTACTTC. Its protein product is CAIRATQFGTDQETQYF.

This clone was seen a few times. V gene TRBV5-4 combines with J gene TRBJ2-7; D unresolved. The V end was cut by 0 bases, the J end by 0 bases, with 7 bases between. The length of the CDR3 is 14 residues. Germline CDR1 SGHNT, CDR2 YYREEE (reference sequence). CDR3 sequence reads: CASSLVSSSYEQYV. DNA of the CDR3: TGTGCCAGCAGCTTGGTTAGTAGCTCCTACGAGCAGTACGTC.

The chain is built from TRBV19 and TRBJ2-5; the D is unclear. Germline loops: CDR1 LNHDA, CDR2 SQIVND (reference sequence). Trimming took off 4 bases at V and 2 bases at J, with 14 bases between the two ends. The CDR3 is 15 residues long. The CDR3, as DNA: TGTGCCAGTAGTACTATACGGTCCCCACAAGAGACCCAGTACTTC. Its translation is CASSTIRSPQETQYF. Combining the CDR3 with reference TRBV19 and TRBJ2-5 gives the whole variable domain DGGITQSPKYLFRKEGQNVTLSCEQNLNHDAMYWYRQDPGQGLRLIYYSQIVNDFQKGDIAEGYSVSREKKESFPLTVTSAQKNPTAFYLCASSTIRSPQETQYFGPGTRLLVL.

This rearrangement joins TRBV27 to TRBJ1-1; 7 nucleotides match TRBD1. The CDR3 runs to 14 residues. The V and J ends lost 3 bases and 2 bases, in that order; junction bases with no gene match: 3. CDR1 MNHEY and CDR2 SMNVEV come from the germline V gene (reference sequence). CDR3 bases: TGTGCCAGCAGTTTGCACAGGGGAAACACTGAAGCTTTCTTT. Amino acid sequence: CASSLHRGNTEAFF.

The chain is built from TRBV5-4 and TRBJ2-7; 10 bases are shared with TRBD2. Unmatched junction bases numbered 9, after V lost 0 bases and J lost 3 bases. Germline V gene lookup returns CDR1 SGHNT and CDR2 YYREEE (reference sequence). The CDR3 covers 17 residues. The CDR3 sequence is CASSLGGGLAGVYEQYF. The CDR3 bases are TGTGCCAGCAGCTTGGGGGGTGGGCTAGCGGGAGTCTACGAGCAGTACTTC.

The table lists this clone with a count of one. This chain connects TRBV14 to TRBJ2-1; D is perhaps TRBD2 (6 bases). From germline, CDR1 is SGHDN and CDR2 FVKESK. V was trimmed by 0 bases and J by 14 bases, leaving 20 bases between them. The CDR3 has 15 residues. CDR3 nucleotide sequence: TGTGCCAGCAGCCAAGATTTGCCGGGTAGCGGTAGGAAGTTCTTC. Translation gives CASSQDLPGSGRKFF.

The genes are TRBV13 and TRBJ1-1, with D possibly TRBD1 on 6 matching bases. CDR1 is PRHDT and CDR2 is FYEKMQ in the germline V gene (reference sequence). This CDR3 is 15 amino acids long. Trimming cost V 1 base and J 0 bases, with 9 bases left between them. CDR3 DNA sequence: TGTGCCAGCAGCTTAGCAGGGGCCCTGAACACTGAAGCTTTCTTT. As protein: CASSLAGALNTEAFF.

This clone was seen a handful of times. This chain joins TRBV5-1 and TRBJ1-1, with a tentative D call TRBD1 (6 bases). Germline CDR1 is SGHRS and CDR2 is YFSETQ. The CDR3 covers 14 residues. Between the trimmed V and J ends, which lost 0 bases and 5 bases, there was a span of 11 bases. The CDR3 nucleotides are TGCGCCAGCAGCTTGGACAGGGCGTCAACTGAAGCTTTCTTT. Its protein is CASSLDRASTEAFF. The full variable domain, in which reference TRBV5-1 and TRBJ1-1 provide the parts outside the CDR3, is KAGVTQTPRYLIKTRGQQVTLSCSPISGHRSVSWYQQTPGQGLQFLFEYFSETQRNKGNFPGRFSGRQFSNSRSEMNVSTLELGDSALYLCASSLDRASTEAFFGQGTRLTVV.

The chain combines TRBV5-1 with TRBJ2-3, with D possibly TRBD2 on 6 matching bases. Germline V gives CDR1 SGHRS, CDR2 YFSETQ. Trimming left V 0 bases short and J 0 bases short, with 11 bases between. The CDR3 spans 16 residues. CDR3 sequence reads: CASSLDGGPSTDTQYF. The DNA for the CDR3 is TGCGCCAGCAGCTTGGACGGGGGACCCAGCACAGATACGCAGTATTTT. The complete variable domain, with remaining parts taken from reference TRBV5-1 and TRBJ2-3, reads KAGVTQTPRYLIKTRGQQVTLSCSPISGHRSVSWYQQTPGQGLQFLFEYFSETQRNKGNFPGRFSGRQFSNSRSEMNVSTLELGDSALYLCASSLDGGPSTDTQYFGPGTRLTVL.

CDR3 DNA sequence: TGTGCCAGTATTAGACAGACGAACACCGGGGAGCTGTTTTTT. It specifies CASIRQTNTGELFF. This rearrangement joins TRBV19 to TRBJ2-2; D may be TRBD1 (5 bases). CDR3 length: 14 amino acids. Trimming pared 7 bases from V and 0 bases from J, leaving 9 bases between. Germline loops: CDR1 LNHDA, CDR2 SQIVND (reference sequence).

This clone occurred once. This chain links TRBV18 with TRBJ2-5, with TRBD2 matching 8 bases. CDR3 length: 14 residues. Trimming took 6 bases from V and 4 from J; bases not matched to a gene: 7. The germline V gene has CDR1 KGHSH and CDR2 LQKENI. The CDR3, as DNA: TGTGCCAGCTCTGGACTAGCAGACAGAGAGACCCAGTACTTC. This sequence encodes CASSGLADRETQYF.

V and J are TRBV11-3 and TRBJ2-2; weak D call: TRBD2 (5 bases). Trimming cost V 8 bases and J 4 bases, with 26 bases left between them. The CDR3 is made up of 18 amino acids. Germline lookup yields CDR1 SGHNT and CDR2 YENEEA. CDR3 nucleotides: TGTGCCAGCCACCCCACGGGGTGGGGAGTACACTCCACCGGGGAGCTGTTTTTT. The encoded protein is CASHPTGWGVHSTGELFF.

The chain couples TRBV27 to TRBJ2-1, with 8 bases fitting TRBD2. The V segment lost 8 bases and the J segment 6 bases; nucleotides outside the gene matches: 12. This CDR3 has 15 residues. The germline gives CDR1 MNHEY, CDR2 SMNVEV (reference sequence). For the CDR3, the DNA is TGTGCCAGCGCGTCCGGGACTAGTGGTGCCAATGAGCAGTTCTTC. Translated, it gives CASASGTSGANEQFF.

The V gene is TRBV30, the J gene TRBJ1-5, with 8 positions matching TRBD1. Losses at the gene ends were 5 bases for V and 3 bases for J; bases not matched to a gene: 6. In germline, CDR1 is GTSNPN, CDR2 SVGIG (reference sequence). The CDR3 contains 14 residues. The CDR3 nucleotides read TGTGCCTGGCTCCCTCAGGGGGCCAATCAGCCCCAGCATTTT. Protein: CAWLPQGANQPQHF.

V gene TRBV4-1 combines with J gene TRBJ2-1; D uncertain. The CDR3 is made up of 13 amino acids. Germline CDR1 reads MGHRA; CDR2 reads YSYEKL. The V end lost 0 bases, the J end lost 3 bases, and 3 bases lay between the germline ends. The CDR3 spells CASSQDYYNEQFF. CDR3 sequence (DNA): TGCGCCAGCAGCCAAGACTACTACAATGAGCAGTTCTTC.

The sample holds a few counts of this clone. This sequence joins TRBV9 and TRBJ1-2, with D perhaps matching TRBD1 (5 bases). CDR1 SGDLS and CDR2 YYNGEE come from the germline V gene. The CDR3 contains 15 residues. Deletions cut 0 bases from V and 2 bases from J, with 11 bases between. Here the CDR3 DNA reads TGTGCCAGCAGCGTAGCCCCGACAGAGAACTATGGCTACACCTTC. This codes for CASSVAPTENYGYTF.

Here the CDR3 DNA reads TGCGCCAGTAGACTAGCAGAAACTTACAATGAGCAGTTCTTC. It encodes CASRLAETYNEQFF. The rearrangement joins TRBV5-1 to TRBJ2-1; 7 nucleotides match TRBD2. This CDR3 contains 14 residues. The germline V gene encodes CDR1 SGHRS and CDR2 YFSETQ. V lost 8 bases and J lost 4; bases outside the gene matches: 9.

The chain employs TRBV4-3 and TRBJ1-1; D not certain. The CDR3 is made up of 17 amino acids. CDR1 and CDR2 (germline): LGHNA, YSLEER. V was clipped by 0 bases and J by 2 bases, with 16 bases between them. CDR3 protein: CASSQDLEVQINTEAFF. The CDR3, as DNA: TGCGCCAGCAGCCAAGATCTTGAGGTCCAGATTAACACTGAAGCTTTCTTT.

In nucleotides, the CDR3 is TGTGCCATCAGGATTGCCGGGACAGGAGTCACTGAAGCTTTCTTT. Its translation is CAIRIAGTGVTEAFF. This sequence joins TRBV10-3 and TRBJ1-1, with 8 bases that match TRBD1. From germline, CDR1 is ENHRY and CDR2 SYGVKD. With 6 bases clipped from V and 4 bases from J, the junction kept 10 bases outside the gene matches. This CDR3 spans 15 amino acids.

The sample holds one count of this clone. The gene calls are TRBV11-2 and TRBJ2-7; TRBD1 might be the D (5 bases). The CDR3 length is 14 residues. CDR1 and CDR2 from the germline V gene are SGHAT and FQNNGV. Trimming took 1 base from V and 6 from J, leaving 13 bases between them. The CDR3 DNA reads TGTGCCAGCAGCTTAGGGTACAGGACGGGCGAGCAGTACTTC. Encoded protein: CASSLGYRTGEQYF.